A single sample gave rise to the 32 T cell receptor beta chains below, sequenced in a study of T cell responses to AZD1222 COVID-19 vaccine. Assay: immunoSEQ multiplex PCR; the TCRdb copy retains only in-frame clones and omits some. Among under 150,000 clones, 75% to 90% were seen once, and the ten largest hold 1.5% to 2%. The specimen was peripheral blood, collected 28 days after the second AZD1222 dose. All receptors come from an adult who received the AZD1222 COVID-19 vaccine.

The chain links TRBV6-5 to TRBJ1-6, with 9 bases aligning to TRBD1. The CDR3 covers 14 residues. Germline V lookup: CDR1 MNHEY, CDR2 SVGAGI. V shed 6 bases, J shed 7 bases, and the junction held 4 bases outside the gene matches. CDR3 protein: CASRQGADNSPLHF. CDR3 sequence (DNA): TGTGCCAGCAGACAGGGGGCGGACAATTCACCCCTCCACTTT.

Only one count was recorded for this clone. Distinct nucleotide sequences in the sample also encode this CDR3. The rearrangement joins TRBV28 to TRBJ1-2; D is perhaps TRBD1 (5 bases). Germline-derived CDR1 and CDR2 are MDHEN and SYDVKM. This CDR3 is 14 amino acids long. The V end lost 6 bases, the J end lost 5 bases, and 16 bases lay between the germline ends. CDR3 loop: CASRVAAGWYGYTF. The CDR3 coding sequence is TGTGCCAGCAGAGTCGCTGCAGGGTGGTATGGCTACACCTTC.

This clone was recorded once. CDR3 DNA: TGTGCCAGCAGCGGGTATAGCAATCAGCCCCAGCATTTT. Protein product: CASSGYSNQPQHF. This chain connects TRBV7-9 to TRBJ1-5; D not certain. The V end lost 5 bases, the J end lost 0 bases, and 5 bases lay between the germline ends. Per the germline V gene, CDR1 is SEHNR and CDR2 is FQNEAQ (reference sequence). The CDR3 runs to 13 residues.

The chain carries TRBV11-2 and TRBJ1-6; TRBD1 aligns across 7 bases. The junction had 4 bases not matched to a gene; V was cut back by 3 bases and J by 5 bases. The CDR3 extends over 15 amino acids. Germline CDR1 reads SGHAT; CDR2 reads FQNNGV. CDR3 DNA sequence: TGTGCCAGCAGCTTTGGACAGGCTCATAATTCACCCCTCCACTTT. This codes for CASSFGQAHNSPLHF.

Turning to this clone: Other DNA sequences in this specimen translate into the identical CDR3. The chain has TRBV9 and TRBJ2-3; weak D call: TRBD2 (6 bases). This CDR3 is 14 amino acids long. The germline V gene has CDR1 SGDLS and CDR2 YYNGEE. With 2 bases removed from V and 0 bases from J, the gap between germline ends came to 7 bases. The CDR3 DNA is TGTGCCAGCAGCGTCGGGGGTAGCACAGATACGCAGTATTTT. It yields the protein CASSVGGSTDTQYF.

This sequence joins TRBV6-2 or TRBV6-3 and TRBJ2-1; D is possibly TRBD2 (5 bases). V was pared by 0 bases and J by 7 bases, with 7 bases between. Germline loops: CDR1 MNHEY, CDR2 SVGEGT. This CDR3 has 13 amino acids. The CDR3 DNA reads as TGTGCCAGCAGTTACTCACCGGGAAATGAGCAGTTCTTC. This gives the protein CASSYSPGNEQFF.

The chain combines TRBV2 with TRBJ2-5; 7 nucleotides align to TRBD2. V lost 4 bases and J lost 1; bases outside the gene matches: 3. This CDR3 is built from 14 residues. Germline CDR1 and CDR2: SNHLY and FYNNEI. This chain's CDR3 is CASSGASGQETQYF. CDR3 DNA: TGTGCCAGCAGTGGAGCTAGCGGCCAAGAGACCCAGTACTTC.

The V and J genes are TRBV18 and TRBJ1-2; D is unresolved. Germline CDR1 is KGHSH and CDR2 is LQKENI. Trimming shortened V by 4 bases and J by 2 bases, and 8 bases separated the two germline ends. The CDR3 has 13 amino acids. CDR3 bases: TGTGCCAGCTCACTTCAGGCGAACTATGGCTACACCTTC. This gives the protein CASSLQANYGYTF.

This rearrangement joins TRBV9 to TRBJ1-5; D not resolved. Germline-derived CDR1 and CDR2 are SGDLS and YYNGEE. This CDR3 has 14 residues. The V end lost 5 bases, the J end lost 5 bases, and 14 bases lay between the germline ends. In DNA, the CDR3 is TGTGCCAGCAGATCCGGGAAGATCCATCAGCCCCAGCATTTT. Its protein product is CASRSGKIHQPQHF.

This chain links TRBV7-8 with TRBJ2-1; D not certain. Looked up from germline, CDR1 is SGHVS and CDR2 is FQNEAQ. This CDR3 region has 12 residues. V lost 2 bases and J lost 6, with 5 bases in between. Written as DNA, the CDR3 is TGTGCCAGCAGCTTAAACCGCAATGAGCAGTTCTTC. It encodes CASSLNRNEQFF.

The DNA for the CDR3 is TGTGCCAGCAGTGGTGGGACAGCCTACAATGAGCAGTTCTTC. Translating gives CASSGGTAYNEQFF. V usage is TRBV2 and J usage is TRBJ2-1; 7 positions agree with TRBD1. J gave up 2 bases and V 4 bases, and 2 bases lay outside the gene matches. This CDR3 is built from 14 residues. Germline CDR1 reads SNHLY; CDR2 reads FYNNEI.

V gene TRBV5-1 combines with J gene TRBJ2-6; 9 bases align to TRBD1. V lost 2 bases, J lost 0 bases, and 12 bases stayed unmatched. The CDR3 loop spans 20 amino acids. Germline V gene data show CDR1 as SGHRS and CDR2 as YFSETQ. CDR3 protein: CASSLTTSGTGSSGANVLTF. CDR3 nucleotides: TGCGCCAGCAGCTTAACGACTTCTGGGACAGGGAGCTCTGGGGCCAACGTCCTGACTTTC.

The CDR3 nucleotides read TGTGCCAGCAGCCACCCCGGGACCCCGAACACTGAAGCTTTCTTT. Amino acids: CASSHPGTPNTEAFF. V usage is TRBV5-6 and J usage is TRBJ1-1, with D tentatively TRBD1 (5 bases). CDR3 length: 15 amino acids. The V end lost 4 bases, the J end lost 1 base, and 14 bases lay between the germline ends. From germline, CDR1 is SGHDT and CDR2 YYEEEE.

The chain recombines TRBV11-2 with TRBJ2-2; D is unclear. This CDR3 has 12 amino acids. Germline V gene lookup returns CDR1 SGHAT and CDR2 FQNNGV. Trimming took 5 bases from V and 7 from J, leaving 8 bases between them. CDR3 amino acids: CASSKDVGELFF. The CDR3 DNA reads TGTGCCAGCAGCAAAGACGTCGGGGAGCTGTTTTTT.

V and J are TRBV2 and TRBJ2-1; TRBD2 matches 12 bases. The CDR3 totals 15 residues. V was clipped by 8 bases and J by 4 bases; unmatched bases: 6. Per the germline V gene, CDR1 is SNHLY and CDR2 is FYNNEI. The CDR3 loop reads CASLRLAGAYNEQFF. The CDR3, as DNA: TGTGCCAGCCTGAGACTAGCGGGGGCGTACAATGAGCAGTTCTTC.

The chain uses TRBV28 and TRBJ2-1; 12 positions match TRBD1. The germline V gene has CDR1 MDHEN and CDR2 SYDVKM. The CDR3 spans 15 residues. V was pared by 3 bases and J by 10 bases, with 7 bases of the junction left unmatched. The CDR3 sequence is CASSLGTGGKEEQFF. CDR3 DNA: TGTGCCAGCAGTTTGGGGACAGGGGGCAAGGAGGAGCAGTTCTTC.

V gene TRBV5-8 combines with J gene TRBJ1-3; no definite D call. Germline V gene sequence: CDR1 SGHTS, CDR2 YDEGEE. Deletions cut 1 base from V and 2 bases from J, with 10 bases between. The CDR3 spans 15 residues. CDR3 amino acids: CASSLSRLTGNTIYF. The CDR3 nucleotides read TGTGCCAGCAGCTTGTCCCGGCTTACTGGAAACACCATATATTTT. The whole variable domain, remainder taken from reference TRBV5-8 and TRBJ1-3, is EAGVTQSPTHLIKTRGQQATLRCSPISGHTSVYWYQQALGLGLQFLLWYDEGEERNRGNFPPRFSGRQFPNYSSELNVNALELEDSALYLCASSLSRLTGNTIYFGEGSWLTVV.

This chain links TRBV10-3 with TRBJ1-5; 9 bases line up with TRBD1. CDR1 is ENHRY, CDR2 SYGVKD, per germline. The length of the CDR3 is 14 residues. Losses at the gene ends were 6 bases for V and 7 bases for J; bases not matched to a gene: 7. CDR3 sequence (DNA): TGTGCCATCAGCTCACAGGGGGCCGGGCAGCCCCAGCATTTT. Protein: CAISSQGAGQPQHF.

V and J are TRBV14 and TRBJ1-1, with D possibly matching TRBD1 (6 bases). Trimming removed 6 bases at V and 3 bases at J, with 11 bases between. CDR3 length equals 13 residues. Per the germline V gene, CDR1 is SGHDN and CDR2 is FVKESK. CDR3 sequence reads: CASRAQGYTEAFF. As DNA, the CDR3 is TGTGCCAGCAGGGCACAGGGATACACTGAAGCTTTCTTT.

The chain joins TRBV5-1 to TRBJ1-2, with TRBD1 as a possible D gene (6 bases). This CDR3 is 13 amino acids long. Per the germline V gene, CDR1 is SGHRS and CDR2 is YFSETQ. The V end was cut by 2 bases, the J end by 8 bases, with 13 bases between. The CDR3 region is CASSFTGPGGYTF. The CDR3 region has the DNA TGCGCCAGCAGCTTTACAGGGCCGGGGGGCTACACCTTC.

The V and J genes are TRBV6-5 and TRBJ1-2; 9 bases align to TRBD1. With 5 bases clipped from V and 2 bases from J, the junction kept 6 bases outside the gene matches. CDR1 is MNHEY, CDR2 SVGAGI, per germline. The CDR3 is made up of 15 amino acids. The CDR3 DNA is TGTGCCAGCAGTCGGGACAGGGATCGGAACTATGGCTACACCTTC. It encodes CASSRDRDRNYGYTF.

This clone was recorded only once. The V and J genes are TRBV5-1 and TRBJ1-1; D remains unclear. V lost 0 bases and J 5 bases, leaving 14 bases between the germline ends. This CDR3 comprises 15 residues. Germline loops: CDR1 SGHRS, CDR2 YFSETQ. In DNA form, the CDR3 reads TGCGCCAGCAGCTTGGAACACCGGAAAAGGACTGAAGCTTTCTTT. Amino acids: CASSLEHRKRTEAFF.

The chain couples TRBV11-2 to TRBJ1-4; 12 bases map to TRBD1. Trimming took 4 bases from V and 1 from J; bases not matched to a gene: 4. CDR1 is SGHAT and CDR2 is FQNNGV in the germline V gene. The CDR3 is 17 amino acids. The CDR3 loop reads CASSSGTGGLTNEKLFF. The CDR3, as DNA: TGTGCCAGCAGCTCCGGGACAGGGGGCTTAACTAATGAAAAACTGTTTTTT. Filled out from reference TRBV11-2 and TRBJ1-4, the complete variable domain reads EAGVAQSPRYKIIEKRQSVAFWCNPISGHATLYWYQQILGQGPKLLIQFQNNGVVDDSQLPKDRFSAERLKGVDSTLKIQPAKLEDSAVYLCASSSGTGGLTNEKLFFGSGTQLSVL.

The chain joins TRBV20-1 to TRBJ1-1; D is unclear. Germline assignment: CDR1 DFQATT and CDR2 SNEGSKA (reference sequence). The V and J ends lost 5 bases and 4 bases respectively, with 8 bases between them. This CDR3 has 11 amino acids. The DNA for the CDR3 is TGCAGTGCTCGTAGCGGCACTGAAGCTTTCTTT. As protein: CSARSGTEAFF.

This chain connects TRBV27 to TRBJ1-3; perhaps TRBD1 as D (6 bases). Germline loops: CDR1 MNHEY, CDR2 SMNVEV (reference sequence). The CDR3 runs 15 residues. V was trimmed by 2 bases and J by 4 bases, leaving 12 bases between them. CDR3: CASSLGGAEGNTIYF. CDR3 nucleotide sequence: TGTGCCAGCAGTTTAGGGGGGGCGGAGGGAAACACCATATATTTT.

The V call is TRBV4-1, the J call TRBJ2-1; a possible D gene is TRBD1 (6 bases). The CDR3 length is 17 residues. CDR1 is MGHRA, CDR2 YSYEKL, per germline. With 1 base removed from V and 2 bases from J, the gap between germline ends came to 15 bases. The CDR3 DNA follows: TGCGCCAGCAGCCAAGCCCCCTCAGGGGCCACCTACAATGAGCAGTTCTTC. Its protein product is CASSQAPSGATYNEQFF.

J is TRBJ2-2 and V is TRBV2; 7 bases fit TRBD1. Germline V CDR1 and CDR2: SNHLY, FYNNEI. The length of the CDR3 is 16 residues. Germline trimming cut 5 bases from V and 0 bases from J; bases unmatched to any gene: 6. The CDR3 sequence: CASSSPGQSNTGELFF. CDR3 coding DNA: TGTGCCAGCAGTAGCCCGGGACAGTCGAACACCGGGGAGCTGTTTTTT. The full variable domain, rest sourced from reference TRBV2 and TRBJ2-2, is EPEVTQTPSHQVTQMGQEVILRCVPISNHLYFYWYRQILGQKVEFLVSFYNNEISEKSEIFDDQFSVERPDGSNFTLKIRSTKLEDSAMYFCASSSPGQSNTGELFFGEGSRLTVL.

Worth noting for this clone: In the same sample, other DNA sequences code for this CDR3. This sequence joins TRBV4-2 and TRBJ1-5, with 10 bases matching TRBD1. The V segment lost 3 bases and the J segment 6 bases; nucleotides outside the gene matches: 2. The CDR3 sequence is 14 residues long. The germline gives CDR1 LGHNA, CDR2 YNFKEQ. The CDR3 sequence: CASSQTGGGQPQHF. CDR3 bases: TGTGCCAGCAGCCAGACAGGGGGCGGTCAGCCCCAGCATTTT.

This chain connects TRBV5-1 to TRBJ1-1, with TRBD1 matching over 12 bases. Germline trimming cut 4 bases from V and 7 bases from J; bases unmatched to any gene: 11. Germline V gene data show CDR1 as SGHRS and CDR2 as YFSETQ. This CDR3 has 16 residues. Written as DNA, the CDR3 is TGCGCCAGCAGCCTGTCGGGGACAGGGGGCTGGGGTGAAGCTTTCTTT. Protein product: CASSLSGTGGWGEAFF.

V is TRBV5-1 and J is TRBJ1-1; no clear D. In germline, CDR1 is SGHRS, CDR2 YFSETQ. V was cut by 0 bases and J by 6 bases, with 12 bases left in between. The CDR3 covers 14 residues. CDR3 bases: TGCGCCAGCAGCTTGGGTGCGGGAAGGGCTGAAGCTTTCTTT. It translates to CASSLGAGRAEAFF. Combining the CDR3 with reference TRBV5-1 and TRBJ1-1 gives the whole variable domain KAGVTQTPRYLIKTRGQQVTLSCSPISGHRSVSWYQQTPGQGLQFLFEYFSETQRNKGNFPGRFSGRQFSNSRSEMNVSTLELGDSALYLCASSLGAGRAEAFFGQGTRLTVV.

CDR3: CASSLEGRDNEKLFF. The CDR3 DNA is TGTGCCAGCAGCTTAGAAGGGAGGGATAATGAAAAACTGTTTTTT. The rearrangement uses TRBV5-5 and TRBJ1-4; D remains unclear. CDR1 and CDR2 (germline): SGHKS, YYEKEE (reference sequence). Deletions cut 2 bases from V and 4 bases from J, with 12 bases between. The length of the CDR3 is 15 residues.

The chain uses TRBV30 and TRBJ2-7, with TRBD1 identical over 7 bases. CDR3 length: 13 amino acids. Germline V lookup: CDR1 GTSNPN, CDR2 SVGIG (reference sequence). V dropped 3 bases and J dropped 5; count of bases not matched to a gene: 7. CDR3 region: CAWSGQVANEQYF. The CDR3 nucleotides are TGTGCCTGGAGCGGACAGGTAGCAAACGAGCAGTACTTC.